Described below is a single T cell receptor beta chain sequence and its context. What it binds is unknown. V was trimmed by 4 bases and J by 3 bases, leaving 19 bases between them. CDR1 SGHTS and CDR2 YDEGEE come from the germline V gene. The CDR3 is 16 amino acids. Naive CD8 cells, CD45RO-negative and positively selected for CCR7, excluded terminally differentiated effector memory CD45RA+ cells. This sample was taken from a study of shared clonotypes between healthy human individuals. Findings of the study overall: Naive subsets generally exceeded memory subsets in estimated richness.

Genomic DNA (from each subset) was split evenly across several immunoSEQ plates. Sorted-subset replicate PCR reactions were performed with about 200 ng DNA, corresponding to roughly 27,000 T cell genomes. Sequencing used immunoSEQ multiplex PCR; TCRdb keeps in-frame clones, though not all of them. The repertoire holds about 680,000 clones, with about 91% as singletons. Source material: naive CD8+ T cells sorted from blood. This chain uses TRBV5-8 with TRBJ1-1, with D perhaps matching TRBD1 (5 bases). The receptor was derived from a man aged 25-40 years in good health. The CDR3 is CASSPVIMGGDTEAFF. CDR3 DNA: TGTGCCAGCAGCCCCGTGATTATGGGGGGAGACACTGAAGCTTTCTTT.